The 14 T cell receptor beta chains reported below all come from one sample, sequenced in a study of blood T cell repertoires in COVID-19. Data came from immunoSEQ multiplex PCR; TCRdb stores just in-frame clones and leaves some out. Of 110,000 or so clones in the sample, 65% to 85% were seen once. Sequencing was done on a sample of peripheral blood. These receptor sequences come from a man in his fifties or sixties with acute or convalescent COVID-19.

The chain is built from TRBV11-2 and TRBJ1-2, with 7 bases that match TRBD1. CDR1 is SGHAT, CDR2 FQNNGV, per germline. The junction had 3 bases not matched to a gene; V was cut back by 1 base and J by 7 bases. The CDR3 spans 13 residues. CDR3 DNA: TGTGCCAGCAGCTTAGGACAGGGAGTTGGCTACACCTTC. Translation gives CASSLGQGVGYTF.

CDR3 nucleotide sequence: TGTGCCAGCTCACCCCGGCAGCGGGGGACGGCAGATACGCAGTATTTT. Encoded protein: CASSPRQRGTADTQYF. The chain joins TRBV18 to TRBJ2-3, with 8 bases identical to TRBD2. The V and J ends lost 3 bases and 4 bases, in that order; junction bases with no gene match: 9. Germline V gene lookup returns CDR1 KGHSH and CDR2 LQKENI. CDR3 size: 16 residues.

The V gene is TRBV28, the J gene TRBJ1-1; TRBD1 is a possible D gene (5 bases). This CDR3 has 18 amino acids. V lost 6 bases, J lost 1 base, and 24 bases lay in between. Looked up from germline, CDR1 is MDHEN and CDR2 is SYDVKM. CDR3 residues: CASSPSGGKYSGNTEAFF. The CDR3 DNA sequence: TGTGCCAGCAGCCCCTCGGGGGGGAAGTATAGTGGGAACACTGAAGCTTTCTTT.

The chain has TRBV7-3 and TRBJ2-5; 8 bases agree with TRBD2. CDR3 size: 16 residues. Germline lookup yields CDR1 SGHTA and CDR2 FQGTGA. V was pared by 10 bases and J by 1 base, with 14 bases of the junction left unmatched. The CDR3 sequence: CANPPGRGAPQETQYF. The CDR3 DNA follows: TGTGCCAACCCGCCTGGGCGGGGGGCCCCCCAAGAGACCCAGTACTTC.

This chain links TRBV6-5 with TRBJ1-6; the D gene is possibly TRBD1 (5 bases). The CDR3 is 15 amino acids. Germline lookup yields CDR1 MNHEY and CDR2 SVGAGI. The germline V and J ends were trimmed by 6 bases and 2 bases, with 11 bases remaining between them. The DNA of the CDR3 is TGTGCCAGCAGCTTAGACAGCGCCTATAATTCACCCCTCCACTTT. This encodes CASSLDSAYNSPLHF.

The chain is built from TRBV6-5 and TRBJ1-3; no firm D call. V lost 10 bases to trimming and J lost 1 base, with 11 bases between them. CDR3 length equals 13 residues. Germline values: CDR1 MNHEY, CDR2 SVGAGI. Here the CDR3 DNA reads TGTGCCATGCAAGCGGGGTCTGGAAACACCATATATTTT. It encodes CAMQAGSGNTIYF.

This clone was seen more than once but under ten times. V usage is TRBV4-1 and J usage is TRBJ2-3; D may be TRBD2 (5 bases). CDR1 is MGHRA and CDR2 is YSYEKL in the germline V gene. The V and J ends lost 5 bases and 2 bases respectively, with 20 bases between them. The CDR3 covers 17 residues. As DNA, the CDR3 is TGCGCCAGCAGCACCCCTCCGCGGGCCCCACTCACAGATACGCAGTATTTT. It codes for CASSTPPRAPLTDTQYF.

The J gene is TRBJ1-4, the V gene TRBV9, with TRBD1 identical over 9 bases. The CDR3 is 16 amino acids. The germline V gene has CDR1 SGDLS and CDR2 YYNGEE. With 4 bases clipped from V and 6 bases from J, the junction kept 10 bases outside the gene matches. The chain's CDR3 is CASSSTGTGSYEKLFF. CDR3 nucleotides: TGTGCCAGCAGCTCAACCGGGACAGGGTCTTATGAAAAACTGTTTTTT. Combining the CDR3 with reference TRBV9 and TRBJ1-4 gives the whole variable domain DSGVTQTPKHLITATGQRVTLRCSPRSGDLSVYWYQQSLDQGLQFLIQYYNGEERAKGNILERFSAQQFPDLHSELNLSSLELGDSALYFCASSSTGTGSYEKLFFGSGTQLSVL.

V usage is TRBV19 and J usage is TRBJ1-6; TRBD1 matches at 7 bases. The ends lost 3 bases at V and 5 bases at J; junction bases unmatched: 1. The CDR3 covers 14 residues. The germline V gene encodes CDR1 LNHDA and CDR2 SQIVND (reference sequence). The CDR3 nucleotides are TGTGCCAGTAGTATCGGACAGGATAATTCACCCCTCCACTTT. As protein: CASSIGQDNSPLHF.

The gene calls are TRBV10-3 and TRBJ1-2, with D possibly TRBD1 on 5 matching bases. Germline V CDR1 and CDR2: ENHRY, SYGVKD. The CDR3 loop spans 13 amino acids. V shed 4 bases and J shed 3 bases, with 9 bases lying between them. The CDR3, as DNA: TGTGCCATCAGTGGGGGGGTGCACTATGGCTACACCTTC. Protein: CAISGGVHYGYTF.

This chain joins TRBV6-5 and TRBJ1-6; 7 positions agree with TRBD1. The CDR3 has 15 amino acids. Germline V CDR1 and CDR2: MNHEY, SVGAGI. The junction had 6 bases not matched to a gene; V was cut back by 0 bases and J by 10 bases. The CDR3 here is CASSYSEGAGSPLHF. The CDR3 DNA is TGTGCCAGCAGTTACTCGGAGGGGGCAGGATCACCCCTCCACTTT.

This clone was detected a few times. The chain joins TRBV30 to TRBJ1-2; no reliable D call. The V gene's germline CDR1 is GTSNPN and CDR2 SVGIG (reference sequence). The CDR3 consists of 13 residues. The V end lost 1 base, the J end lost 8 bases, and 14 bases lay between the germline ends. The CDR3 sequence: CAWSARGRMGYTF. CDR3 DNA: TGTGCCTGGAGTGCTCGGGGAAGGATGGGCTACACCTTC.

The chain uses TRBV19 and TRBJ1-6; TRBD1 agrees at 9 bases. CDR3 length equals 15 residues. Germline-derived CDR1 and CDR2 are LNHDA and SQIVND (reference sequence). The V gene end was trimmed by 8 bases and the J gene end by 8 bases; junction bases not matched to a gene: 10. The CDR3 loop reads CASESVGQGDSPLHF. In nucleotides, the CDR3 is TGTGCCAGTGAATCAGTGGGACAGGGTGATTCACCCCTCCACTTT.

The CDR3 is CASTGQRSSYEQYF. CDR3 nucleotide sequence: TGTGCCAGCACGGGACAGAGAAGCTCCTACGAGCAGTACTTC. V and J are TRBV6-6 and TRBJ2-7; 7 bases agree with TRBD1. CDR3 length equals 14 residues. CDR1 and CDR2 from the germline V gene are MNHNY and SVGAGI (reference sequence). Losses at the gene ends were 7 bases for V and 0 bases for J; bases not matched to a gene: 6.